This T cell receptor (beta chain) is drawn from a study of blood T cells in healthy people across ages (dated by TCRdb to the mid-2010s). With respect to the entire study: In model experiments, template switching captured roughly one uniquely barcoded TCR beta cDNA molecule for every two T cells. Age-related changes in TCR beta repertoire diversity were measured in the study by deep sequencing normalized with unique cDNA molecular identifiers. The donors were split into four age groups: young (average around 15 years), middle-aged (about 40), aged (roughly 60) and long-lived (roughly 80). To avoid experimental bias, donors of different ages were spread randomly across the sequencing lanes. The study analyzed two additional independent replicas of 1 million unique cDNA reads from the same blood draw for two donors, one aged 18 to 30 and one aged 80 or older.

The method was 5' RACE. The instrument given in TCRdb is Illumina HiSeq 2500. A second about 6 to 11 cycle PCR used a sample-barcoded 5' primer and a J-beta primer mix. Each TCR beta cDNA molecule received a unique molecular identifier from a template-switch 5' adaptor carrying 12 random nucleotides. Each sample yielded at least 2.5 million CDR3-containing paired-end reads. The Mint cDNA synthesis kit, primed by a TRBC-specific oligonucleotide, was used to synthesize first-strand cDNA from all RNA. All cDNA was treated with uracil-DNA glycosylase and then went through a first 18-cycle PCR with the universal primers M1SS and BC2_uni_R. In the authors' own workflow: Normalization of each sample was performed by random selection of 1 million high-quality reads, each carrying a distinct molecular identifier. Reads with shared molecular identifiers were discarded instead of being binned into consensus sequences. CDR3 identification, clonotype clustering and error correction used MiTCR with a Q25 quality threshold and the strictest error-elimination algorithm. Lower-bound total TCR beta diversity was estimated with a nonparametric unseen species model using Euler transformation. TCRdb ran its own pipeline on the public reads, namely fastp trimming at Q25 and MiXCR clone calling, and kept in-frame beta chains. CDR3 protein duplicates are merged, each entry listing the most common genes and DNA. The V and J calls and clone size come from TCRdb's table, not from the authors' own analysis. The sample yields 1.5 million to 2 million distinct CDR3 sequences; 28% were counted once. Approximately 7.7% of the sample is in the top ten clones.

The approximately 39 donors, aged roughly 6 to 90 years, were systemically healthy Caucasian individuals from Russia. Each donor gave around 9 milliliters of peripheral blood, collected into EDTA-treated Vacutainer tubes. PBMCs were isolated by Ficoll-Paque density-gradient centrifugation, with at least 6 million obtained per sample. Trizol reagent was used to extract total RNA from PBMCs, with at least 6 micrograms per sample. Naive CD45RAhigh/CD27high T cell percentages were measured by flow cytometry on a PBMC aliquot from every donor. The CDR3 contains 17 residues, cysteine and phenylalanine counted. The DNA shown is the 51-base CDR3, in frame from base 1. Between the V and J ends, shortened by 3 bases and 1 base respectively, the junction contains 19 bases. General conclusions and limits of the study: Estimates of total diversity based on one million sequenced T cells were considered lower bounds and underestimates. Conclusive comparison of naive and antigen-experienced compartments was prevented by the profiling of bulk unsorted PBMCs. The long-lived group showed more naive CD4+ T cells, fewer expanded clones and increased TCR diversity than the aged group, suggesting age selection. The CMV infection status of donors was not known, potentially confounding age-related changes in expanded clonotypes. A strong correlation was found between observed TCR beta diversity and the percentage of naive T cells measured by flow cytometry. As age increased, observed TCR beta diversity per million T cells dropped in a roughly linear way, and a significant reduction was already evident by age 40.

This clonotype was seen a few times. Its antigen is still unknown. No base quality information exists; no much larger clone differs at one position. Recombination joined TRBV12-3 or TRBV12-4 with TRBJ2-7; TRBD2 is a weak D gene call, 7 bases matching. The TCR sequence derives from a woman aged 30 to 39 in good health. Sequencing input: blood. The CDR3 loop reads CASSFMGSGGKSYEQYF. The bases read TGTGCCAGCAGTTTCATGGGGTCGGGGGGCAAGTCCTACGAGCAGTACTTC.